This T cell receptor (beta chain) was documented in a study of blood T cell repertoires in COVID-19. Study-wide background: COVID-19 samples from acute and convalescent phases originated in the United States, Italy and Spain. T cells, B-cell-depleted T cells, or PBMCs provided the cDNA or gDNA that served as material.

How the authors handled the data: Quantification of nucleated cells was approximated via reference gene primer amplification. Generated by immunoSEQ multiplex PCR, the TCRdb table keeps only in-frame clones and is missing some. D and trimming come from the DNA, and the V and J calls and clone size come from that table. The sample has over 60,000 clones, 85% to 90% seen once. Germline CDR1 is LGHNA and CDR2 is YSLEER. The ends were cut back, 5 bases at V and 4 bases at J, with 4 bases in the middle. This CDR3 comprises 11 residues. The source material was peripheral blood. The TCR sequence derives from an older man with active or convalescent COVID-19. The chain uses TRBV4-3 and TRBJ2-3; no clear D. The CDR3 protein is CASSSADTQYF. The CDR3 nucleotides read TGCGCCAGCAGCTCGGCAGATACGCAGTATTTT.